This TCR beta chain derives from a study of blood T cell repertoires in COVID-19. The germline CDR1 and CDR2 sequences are SGHNT and YYREEE (reference sequence). This CDR3 region has 14 residues. The V gene end was trimmed by 5 bases and the J gene end by 5 bases; junction bases not matched to a gene: 7. Sequenced by immunoSEQ multiplex PCR; TCRdb stores in-frame clones only, minus some. Of about 200,000 clones in the sample, 82% were seen once. This clonotype originated in a man aged 35 to 55 who had recovered from COVID-19. Sequencing used PBMCs or T cells enriched from blood (not recorded which). The chain has TRBV5-4 and TRBJ2-1, with 7 nucleotides matching TRBD2. CDR3 DNA: TGTGCCAGCAGTTCCCTAGCGGAGAACAATGAGCAGTTCTTC. Residues: CASSSLAENNEQFF.